The sample holds many counts of the clone carrying this T cell receptor beta chain. These data originate in a study of CD8+ T cells in alopecia areata. Overall study: For the treated group, dosing was oral tofacitinib at 5 to 10 mg twice daily. The duration of tofacitinib was 6 to 18 months, with 6 months off drug afterward.

Once RNA had been extracted, it was reverse transcribed into cDNA to act as the sequencing template. Sequencing used immunoSEQ multiplex PCR; TCRdb keeps in-frame clones, though not all of them. The sample holds around 200,000 clones, about 60% seen once. This CDR3 has 12 amino acids. The V and J ends lost 8 bases and 5 bases respectively, with 10 bases between them. Germline CDR1 reads WSHSY; CDR2 reads SAAADI. The treatment was: oral pan-JAK inhibitor, 5-10 mg twice daily. Researchers gathered lesional scalp punch biopsies and peripheral blood from patients with alopecia areata. This material consisted of CD8+ T cells sorted from blood, taken at week 24, from a patient treated with tofacitinib. The receptor was derived from a human donor with alopecia areata. The chain employs TRBV10-2 and TRBJ1-5; TRBD1 is a possible D gene (6 bases). CDR3 sequence (DNA): TGCGCCAGCTCACAGGGTTATCAGCCCCAGCATTTT. Encoded protein: CASSQGYQPQHF.